This T cell receptor (beta chain) stems from a study of OX40 agonist ivuxolimab in advanced cancers. Whole-study context: Ivuxolimab, which patients received intravenously every 2 weeks, was dosed at 0.01 to 10 mg/kg.

With respect to this clone: Its antigen is unknown.

Overall study results and limits: Averaged across samples, CD8+ T cells carried more expanded clones than CD4+ did.

The method was immunoSEQ multiplex PCR; TCRdb's version includes in-frame clones alone and lacks a portion of them. The sample has 50,000 to 70,000 clones, roughly 80% seen once; the top ten hold 2.1%. The germline V gene encodes CDR1 LGHNT and CDR2 FRNRAP. Trimming took 5 bases from V and 5 from J, leaving 9 bases between them. CDR3 length: 12 amino acids. Here the sequenced sample was CD4+ or CD8+ T cells sorted from blood, taken in a trial of the OX40 agonist ivuxolimab. The chain employs TRBV12-5 and TRBJ1-2; D unclear. This receptor was identified in an adult with an advanced solid tumor such as melanoma, head and neck, liver or kidney cancer. CDR3 DNA: TGTGCTAGTGGTGATTACGGGTATGGCTACACCTTC. Translating gives CASGDYGYGYTF.